These 29 T cell receptor beta chains originate from one sample sequenced in a study of beta chain features in type 1 diabetes. General study findings and limits: TCRB CDR3s were moderately but significantly shorter in Type 1 diabetes patients in all four CD4+ subsets.

These receptors have no identified antigens. Every isolated RNA sample was fully reverse transcribed, so sequencing captured expressed TCRB transcripts. Here immunoSEQ multiplex PCR was the method, and the copy in TCRdb shows in-frame clones only, minus some. The sample records hundreds of thousands of clones, around 15% being singletons. Sequencing was performed on naive CD4+ T cells from blood. Receptor source: a man aged 18 to 35 with type 1 diabetes.

This clone came up a few times. The chain joins TRBV28 to TRBJ2-3; TRBD1 agrees at 10 bases. Germline values: CDR1 MDHEN, CDR2 SYDVKM. V lost 3 bases, J lost 9 bases, and 24 bases stayed unmatched. This CDR3 region has 20 residues. CDR3 loop: CASSFGPRVAGQGERRTQYF. The CDR3 nucleotides read TGTGCCAGCAGTTTCGGCCCCCGGGTAGCAGGACAGGGGGAAAGGAGAACGCAGTATTTT.

This clone was picked up a small number of times. The genes are TRBV18 and TRBJ1-5, with 9 bases aligning to TRBD1. Trimming removed 8 bases from V and 3 bases from J; junction bases left unmatched: 17. The CDR3 extends over 18 amino acids. Germline assignment: CDR1 KGHSH and CDR2 LQKENI. The CDR3 nucleotides are TGTGCCAGCCGGGCCTCCTCCGTGACAGGGGGTAACAATCAGCCCCAGCATTTT. This encodes CASRASSVTGGNNQPQHF.

This clone was recorded a few times. V gene TRBV4-1 combines with J gene TRBJ1-2; TRBD1 is a possible D gene (5 bases). Germline CDR1 reads MGHRA; CDR2 reads YSYEKL. V dropped 2 bases and J dropped 4 bases, with 8 bases sitting between them. The CDR3 is 13 residues long. The CDR3 DNA follows: TGCGCCAGCAGCCAACAGGGCCGCTATGGCTACACCTTC. Translating gives CASSQQGRYGYTF.

V usage is TRBV6-6 and J usage is TRBJ2-5; a possible D gene is TRBD2 (6 bases). V was cut by 5 bases and J by 5 bases, with 12 bases left in between. Per germline, CDR1 MNHNY and CDR2 SVGAGI (reference sequence). The CDR3 totals 13 residues. This CDR3 reads CASSAPRGETQYF. The DNA for the CDR3 is TGTGCCAGCAGTGCCCCCCGGGGGGAGACCCAGTACTTC.

A few counts support this clone. The chain recombines TRBV10-3 with TRBJ2-1, with 10 bases fitting TRBD2. V was clipped by 4 bases and J by 1 base; unmatched bases: 16. The CDR3 totals 20 residues. CDR1 is ENHRY, CDR2 SYGVKD, per germline. CDR3: CAISGSGLAGEIRSYNEQFF. Here the CDR3 DNA reads TGTGCCATCAGTGGTTCGGGTCTAGCGGGAGAAATAAGGTCCTACAATGAGCAGTTCTTC.

CDR3 sequence: CASSLVYEQYF. In nucleotides, the CDR3 is TGTGCCAGCAGTTTAGTGTACGAGCAGTACTTC. The chain recombines TRBV28 with TRBJ2-7, with D unresolved. The CDR3 loop spans 11 amino acids. The germline gives CDR1 MDHEN, CDR2 SYDVKM. V lost 2 bases and J lost 4, with 3 bases in between.

Notes on this clone: This sample also contains other DNA sequences that code for the same CDR3. This chain uses TRBV7-9 with TRBJ2-3, with a weak D call TRBD1 (5 bases). CDR3 size: 13 residues. Trimming stripped 3 bases from V and 4 bases from J, with 8 bases between. Per the germline V gene, CDR1 is SEHNR and CDR2 is FQNEAQ (reference sequence). Written as DNA, the CDR3 is TGTGCCAGCAGCTTGTCAGGGTCAGATACGCAGTATTTT. Translated: CASSLSGSDTQYF.

Only a few counts were recorded for this clone. The same CDR3 is also encoded by other DNA sequences in this sample. The CDR3 bases are TGTGCCAGCAGTGAAGCTAGTTCCACAGATACGCAGTATTTT. Protein product: CASSEASSTDTQYF. This chain joins TRBV2 and TRBJ2-3; D is uncertain. The CDR3 consists of 14 residues. V was shortened by 0 bases and J by 2 bases, with 6 bases between the two germline ends. Per germline, CDR1 SNHLY and CDR2 FYNNEI.

The J gene is TRBJ1-2, the V gene TRBV28; D perhaps matches TRBD1 (5 bases). Trimming took off 7 bases at V and 4 bases at J, with 19 bases between the two ends. This CDR3 is built from 15 residues. The V gene's germline CDR1 is MDHEN and CDR2 SYDVKM. In nucleotides, the CDR3 is TGTGCCAGCACCCCAGCCGAGGGGCGCGGCTATGGCTACACCTTC. This encodes CASTPAEGRGYGYTF.

This clone has more than one count but fewer than ten. This chain joins TRBV5-6 and TRBJ2-2, with TRBD2 matching over 9 bases. The J segment lost 6 bases and the V segment lost 2 bases, leaving 11 bases of the junction unmatched. Germline values: CDR1 SGHDT, CDR2 YYEEEE. This CDR3 is built from 17 residues. The CDR3 region has the DNA TGTGCCAGCAGCTTAATTGGGACTAGCACTCCGGCCGGGGAGCTGTTTTTT. It translates to CASSLIGTSTPAGELFF. The full variable domain, in which reference TRBV5-6 and TRBJ2-2 provide the parts outside the CDR3, is DAGVTQSPTHLIKTRGQQVTLRCSPKSGHDTVSWYQQALGQGPQFIFQYYEEEERQRGNFPDRFSGHQFPNYSSELNVNALLLGDSALYLCASSLIGTSTPAGELFFGEGSRLTVL.

As to this clone: Other DNA sequences in this specimen translate into the identical CDR3. The J gene is TRBJ2-5, the V gene TRBV9; 8 bases are a match to TRBD1. This CDR3 is 14 amino acids long. V gave up 2 bases and J gave up 5 bases; unmatched junction bases: 5. The germline gives CDR1 SGDLS, CDR2 YYNGEE. CDR3 amino acids: CASSVGQGGETQYF. The CDR3 DNA follows: TGTGCCAGCAGCGTTGGACAGGGAGGCGAGACCCAGTACTTC.

V and J are TRBV9 and TRBJ2-3, with TRBD1 matching 11 bases. V shed 3 bases and J 2 bases; nucleotides not matched to a gene: 5. Germline-derived CDR1 and CDR2 are SGDLS and YYNGEE. The CDR3 extends over 16 amino acids. DNA for the CDR3: TGTGCCAGCAGCGACCGGGACAGGGGGTACACAGATACGCAGTATTTT. Protein: CASSDRDRGYTDTQYF.

This clone was seen only a few times. The rearrangement joins TRBV7-2 to TRBJ1-5; 7 bases map to TRBD1. CDR1 and CDR2 from the germline V gene are SGHTA and FQGNSA. The V and J ends lost 5 bases and 9 bases, in that order; junction bases with no gene match: 10. CDR3 size: 14 residues. The CDR3 is CASSPDRASTPQHF. CDR3 coding DNA: TGTGCCAGCAGCCCTGACAGGGCCTCAACGCCCCAGCATTTT. Combining the CDR3 with reference TRBV7-2 and TRBJ1-5 gives the whole variable domain GAGVSQSPSNKVTEKGKDVELRCDPISGHTALYWYRQSLGQGLEFLIYFQGNSAPDKSGLPSDRFSAERTGGSVSTLTIQRTQQEDSAVYLCASSPDRASTPQHFGDGTRLSIL.

In its sample, this clone was seen a few times. The chain is built from TRBV2 and TRBJ1-4; tentatively, D is TRBD1 (6 bases). Germline V lookup: CDR1 SNHLY, CDR2 FYNNEI. This CDR3 contains 14 residues. The V and J ends lost 4 bases and 3 bases respectively, with 9 bases between them. CDR3 DNA sequence: TGTGCCAGCAGTGGCGACAGGTCTAATGAAAAACTGTTTTTT. It translates to CASSGDRSNEKLFF.

V is TRBV5-6 and J is TRBJ1-1, with 10 nucleotides matching TRBD1. This CDR3 is built from 16 residues. With 3 bases clipped from V and 1 base from J, the junction kept 6 bases outside the gene matches. Germline V gene sequence: CDR1 SGHDT, CDR2 YYEEEE. The CDR3 protein is CASSSRTGGRNTEAFF. Written as DNA, the CDR3 is TGTGCCAGCAGCTCGCGGACAGGGGGTAGGAACACTGAAGCTTTCTTT.

This clone was observed a few times. The V call is TRBV6-4, the J call TRBJ2-2; D is unclear. Trimming took off 0 bases at V and 7 bases at J, with 3 bases between the two ends. The CDR3 length is 12 residues. Germline assignment: CDR1 MRHNA and CDR2 SNTAGT. CDR3 amino acids: CASSDSYGELFF. The DNA for the CDR3 is TGTGCCAGCAGTGACTCATACGGGGAGCTGTTTTTT.

The chain carries TRBV7-3 and TRBJ2-7; D unresolved. The length of the CDR3 is 13 residues. Germline lookup yields CDR1 SGHTA and CDR2 FQGTGA. Trimming cost V 5 bases and J 3 bases, with 11 bases left between them. This CDR3 reads CASSPGRNYEQYF. The CDR3 nucleotides read TGTGCCAGCAGCCCCGGACGGAACTACGAGCAGTACTTC. Based on the CDR3 plus reference TRBV7-3 and TRBJ2-7, the full variable domain is GAGVSQTPSNKVTEKGKYVELRCDPISGHTALYWYRQSLGQGPEFLIYFQGTGAADDSGLPNDRFFAVRPEGSVSTLKIQRTERGDSAVYLCASSPGRNYEQYFGPGTRLTVT.

There are a few counts of this clone. The chain uses TRBV5-1 and TRBJ1-1, with no clear D. The CDR3 is 13 amino acids. Germline CDR1 SGHRS, CDR2 YFSETQ. With 3 bases removed from V and 1 base from J, the gap between germline ends came to 7 bases. The CDR3 nucleotides read TGCGCCAGCAGCTATACACGGAACACTGAAGCTTTCTTT. Its translation is CASSYTRNTEAFF. Full variable domain (missing parts from reference TRBV5-1 and TRBJ1-1): KAGVTQTPRYLIKTRGQQVTLSCSPISGHRSVSWYQQTPGQGLQFLFEYFSETQRNKGNFPGRFSGRQFSNSRSEMNVSTLELGDSALYLCASSYTRNTEAFFGQGTRLTVV.

This chain connects TRBV30 to TRBJ1-1; the match to TRBD1 covers 8 bases. Trimming removed 2 bases from V and 3 bases from J; junction bases left unmatched: 5. CDR1 GTSNPN and CDR2 SVGIG come from the germline V gene (reference sequence). This CDR3 has 14 amino acids. The CDR3 coding sequence is TGTGCCTGGAGTCCCGGGACAGGTTACACTGAAGCTTTCTTT. Translation gives CAWSPGTGYTEAFF.

This clone came up a few times. This chain uses TRBV6-5 with TRBJ1-1; TRBD1 might be the D (5 bases). Germline V CDR1 and CDR2: MNHEY, SVGAGI. Trimming removed 2 bases from V and 1 base from J, with 8 bases in between. This CDR3 has 14 amino acids. CDR3 in amino acids: CASSYITGNTEAFF. The CDR3, as DNA: TGTGCCAGCAGTTACATAACAGGGAACACTGAAGCTTTCTTT.

This clone occurred a few times. The V call is TRBV19, the J call TRBJ2-7; tentative D call: TRBD1 (6 bases). Looked up from germline, CDR1 is LNHDA and CDR2 is SQIVND (reference sequence). The V end was cut by 6 bases, the J end by 6 bases, with 18 bases between. There are 14 residues in the CDR3. Here the CDR3 reads CASRSTDSVLEQYF. The CDR3 nucleotides read TGTGCCAGTAGATCTACGGACAGCGTCCTCGAGCAGTACTTC.

The V and J genes are TRBV30 and TRBJ2-7, with D possibly matching TRBD1 (6 bases). Germline CDR1 reads GTSNPN; CDR2 reads SVGIG (reference sequence). The CDR3 has 15 residues. The V end lost 2 bases, the J end lost 3 bases, and 17 bases lay between the germline ends. This CDR3 is CAWSSLGQGIYEQYF. In DNA form, the CDR3 reads TGTGCCTGGAGTTCACTCGGGCAGGGGATCTACGAGCAGTACTTC.

The chain employs TRBV5-1 and TRBJ1-3; 9 bases map to TRBD1. Trimming removed 4 bases from V and 2 bases from J; junction bases left unmatched: 1. The germline V gene has CDR1 SGHRS and CDR2 YFSETQ. The CDR3 loop spans 14 amino acids. The CDR3 sequence: CASSRDRAGNTIYF. DNA for the CDR3: TGCGCCAGCAGCCGGGACAGGGCTGGAAACACCATATATTTT.

This clone was found a few times. The rearrangement joins TRBV14 to TRBJ2-7; D perhaps matches TRBD2 (6 bases). V was cut by 4 bases and J by 3 bases, with 10 bases left in between. CDR1 and CDR2 from the germline V gene are SGHDN and FVKESK. This CDR3 contains 13 residues. CDR3 amino acids: CASSRRGDYEQYF. The CDR3 DNA is TGTGCCAGCAGCCGGCGGGGAGACTACGAGCAGTACTTC.

The V call is TRBV7-9, the J call TRBJ1-1; a possible D gene is TRBD1 (5 bases). CDR3 length: 16 residues. With 1 base removed from V and 1 base from J, the gap between germline ends came to 13 bases. Germline assignment: CDR1 SEHNR and CDR2 FQNEAQ (reference sequence). In DNA, the CDR3 is TGTGCCAGCAGCTTAGGAAGGGGATACCGGAACACTGAAGCTTTCTTT. It yields the protein CASSLGRGYRNTEAFF.

The table lists this clone with a few counts. The J gene is TRBJ2-7, the V gene TRBV7-9; D is possibly TRBD1 or TRBD2 (6 bases each). The CDR3 runs to 15 residues. Between the trimmed V and J ends, which lost 2 bases and 5 bases, there was a span of 16 bases. Looked up from germline, CDR1 is SEHNR and CDR2 is FQNEAQ (reference sequence). The DNA for the CDR3 is TGTGCCAGCAGCTTACCGGGGGCCACTAAGGACGAGCAGTACTTC. Protein product: CASSLPGATKDEQYF.

Concerning this clone: This sample includes further DNA sequences coding for the same CDR3. The chain links TRBV20-1 to TRBJ1-1; D uncertain. Germline V lookup: CDR1 DFQATT, CDR2 SNEGSKA (reference sequence). This CDR3 has 11 residues. Trimming pared 6 bases from V and 3 bases from J, leaving 8 bases between. For the CDR3, the DNA is TGCAGTGCCCGGAGAGACACTGAAGCTTTCTTT. It translates to CSARRDTEAFF.

V gene TRBV30 combines with J gene TRBJ1-1, with D hard to call. The length of the CDR3 is 10 residues. The germline CDR1 and CDR2 sequences are GTSNPN and SVGIG (reference sequence). Trimming left V 2 bases short and J 11 bases short, with 9 bases between. The CDR3, as DNA: TGTGCCTGGAGTAGGCAGCGGGCTTTCTTT. It yields the protein CAWSRQRAFF.

This clone has more than one count but fewer than ten. This specimen includes other DNA sequences encoding the same CDR3. CDR3 loop: CASSLSQQETQYF. CDR3 sequence (DNA): TGCGCCAGCAGCTTGTCTCAGCAAGAGACCCAGTACTTC. The V call is TRBV5-1, the J call TRBJ2-5, with D unclear. The CDR3 has 13 amino acids. Between the trimmed V and J ends, which lost 1 base and 2 bases, there was a span of 6 bases. The germline V gene encodes CDR1 SGHRS and CDR2 YFSETQ.